One and the same sample provided the 27 T cell receptor beta chains below, sequenced in a study of radiotherapy plus CTLA-4 blockade in lung cancer. Measured with immunoSEQ multiplex PCR; TCRdb has only the in-frame clones, and not every one. The table lists some 90,000 clones, 70% to 90% of them singletons, with just over 2% in the top ten. The sequences come from peripheral blood, collected from a patient treated with radiotherapy plus ipilimumab. These receptors all come from a human donor with non-small cell lung cancer who had a partial response to radiotherapy plus ipilimumab.

The chain is built from TRBV7-8 and TRBJ2-7, with 9 bases that match TRBD1. The CDR3 sequence is 17 residues long. The trim removed 4 bases at V and 0 bases at J, leaving 10 bases unmatched. Looked up from germline, CDR1 is SGHVS and CDR2 is FQNEAQ. This CDR3 is CASSYRDRAYSSYEQYV. DNA of the CDR3: TGTGCCAGCAGCTACCGGGACAGGGCCTACAGCTCCTACGAGCAGTACGTC.

The chain uses TRBV2 and TRBJ2-3; 8 positions agree with TRBD1. Trimming removed 4 bases from V and 5 bases from J; junction bases left unmatched: 8. Germline CDR1 SNHLY, CDR2 FYNNEI. CDR3 length: 15 amino acids. The CDR3 reads CASSGTGGRGDTQYF. DNA of the CDR3: TGTGCCAGCAGTGGAACAGGGGGGCGAGGAGATACGCAGTATTTT.

The genes are TRBV7-9 and TRBJ1-2, with D tentatively TRBD1 (6 bases). Germline loops: CDR1 SEHNR, CDR2 FQNEAQ (reference sequence). Trimming left V 4 bases short and J 6 bases short, with 15 bases between. The CDR3 has 14 amino acids. As DNA, the CDR3 is TGTGCCAGCAGCTCCCCGACAGGATGGAATGGCTACACCTTC. This gives the protein CASSSPTGWNGYTF.

The chain links TRBV9 to TRBJ1-2; 7 nucleotides align to TRBD1. J gave up 4 bases and V 4 bases, and 16 bases lay outside the gene matches. Germline V gene sequence: CDR1 SGDLS, CDR2 YYNGEE. This CDR3 contains 17 residues. The CDR3 protein is CASSSGGRQGGSYGYTF. CDR3 sequence (DNA): TGTGCCAGCAGCTCCGGGGGAAGACAGGGTGGTTCCTATGGCTACACCTTC.

The chain couples TRBV10-3 to TRBJ2-7; 10 nucleotides align to TRBD2. The CDR3 loop spans 13 amino acids. CDR1 and CDR2 (germline): ENHRY, SYGVKD. Germline trimming cut 6 bases from V and 3 bases from J; bases unmatched to any gene: 2. For the CDR3, the DNA is TGTGCCATCAGGGCTAGCGGGAGCTACGAGCAGTACTTC. This encodes CAIRASGSYEQYF.

This rearrangement joins TRBV2 to TRBJ1-4; 11 bases agree with TRBD1. The V gene's germline CDR1 is SNHLY and CDR2 FYNNEI. The ends lost 7 bases at V and 7 bases at J; junction bases unmatched: 5. This CDR3 spans 14 amino acids. The CDR3 nucleotides are TGTGCCAGCAAATGGGGACAGGGGGTTGAAAAACTGTTTTTT. Its protein product is CASKWGQGVEKLFF.

The CDR3 region has the DNA TGCGCCAGCAGCGATGGCGTGCAGACGGGTTATGAAAAACTGTTTTTT. Translating it yields CASSDGVQTGYEKLFF. V usage is TRBV5-1 and J usage is TRBJ1-4; no firm D call. CDR1 is SGHRS and CDR2 is YFSETQ in the germline V gene. The ends were cut back, 4 bases at V and 6 bases at J, with 19 bases in the middle. The CDR3 extends over 16 amino acids. The variable domain in full, with the rest retrieved from reference TRBV5-1 and TRBJ1-4, is KAGVTQTPRYLIKTRGQQVTLSCSPISGHRSVSWYQQTPGQGLQFLFEYFSETQRNKGNFPGRFSGRQFSNSRSEMNVSTLELGDSALYLCASSDGVQTGYEKLFFGSGTQLSVL.

The rearrangement links TRBV10-3 to TRBJ2-1, with D hard to call. Germline CDR1 ENHRY, CDR2 SYGVKD. Trimming pared 4 bases from V and 6 bases from J, leaving 16 bases between. The CDR3 extends over 15 amino acids. CDR3 loop: CAISGLAAQVNEQFF. The CDR3 DNA sequence: TGTGCCATCAGTGGGTTGGCAGCTCAGGTCAATGAGCAGTTCTTC.

The chain employs TRBV7-2 and TRBJ1-1; D not resolved. The V and J ends lost 2 bases and 2 bases respectively, with 12 bases between them. This CDR3 region has 15 residues. From germline, CDR1 is SGHTA and CDR2 FQGNSA. In nucleotides, the CDR3 is TGTGCCAGCAGCTTATATCAGGTTCCTAACACTGAAGCTTTCTTT. It codes for CASSLYQVPNTEAFF.

The chain has TRBV5-4 and TRBJ2-3; D remains ambiguous. From germline, CDR1 is SGHNT and CDR2 YYREEE (reference sequence). The CDR3 loop spans 14 amino acids. The V end was cut by 0 bases, the J end by 1 base, with 6 bases between. The CDR3 loop reads CASSLVSGTDTQYF. CDR3 DNA: TGTGCCAGCAGCTTGGTCTCGGGCACAGATACGCAGTATTTT.

V is TRBV15 and J is TRBJ2-5; 7 nucleotides agree with TRBD2. The trim removed 0 bases at V and 1 base at J, leaving 11 bases unmatched. The CDR3 contains 18 residues. CDR1 is LNHNV and CDR2 is YYDKDF in the germline V gene (reference sequence). The CDR3 sequence: CATSRDLLRLAVQETQYF. For the CDR3, the DNA is TGTGCCACCAGCAGAGACCTACTAAGACTAGCCGTCCAAGAGACCCAGTACTTC.

This chain uses TRBV4-1 with TRBJ2-5, with D uncertain. V was pared by 1 base and J by 4 bases, with 19 bases between. Germline V gene lookup returns CDR1 MGHRA and CDR2 YSYEKL. The CDR3 runs to 17 residues. CDR3 amino acids: CASSQAAGYSSTETQYF. In DNA form, the CDR3 reads TGCGCCAGCAGCCAAGCCGCAGGTTATTCGAGTACAGAGACCCAGTACTTC.

The gene calls are TRBV9 and TRBJ2-2, with D maybe TRBD1 (5 bases). This CDR3 contains 14 residues. CDR1 and CDR2 (germline): SGDLS, YYNGEE. V was pared by 0 bases and J by 4 bases, with 7 bases between. The CDR3 DNA is TGTGCCAGCAGCGTAGCTACAGGCACCGGGGAGCTGTTTTTT. Translated: CASSVATGTGELFF.

This clone was picked up one time. The chain links TRBV28 to TRBJ1-2, with D possibly being TRBD1 (5 bases). This CDR3 is built from 12 residues. Germline CDR1 MDHEN, CDR2 SYDVKM. The V end lost 6 bases, the J end lost 4 bases, and 9 bases lay between the germline ends. The CDR3 region is CASRYRTYGYTF. CDR3 in DNA: TGTGCCAGCAGGTACAGGACCTATGGCTACACCTTC.

The chain combines TRBV6-5 with TRBJ2-2; TRBD1 is a possible D gene (5 bases). Per germline, CDR1 MNHEY and CDR2 SVGAGI. The CDR3 runs 14 residues. The V end lost 8 bases, the J end lost 4 bases, and 14 bases lay between the germline ends. The CDR3 nucleotides read TGTGCCAGCGCTTTAACAGGAGCCACCGGGGAGCTGTTTTTT. Translated, it gives CASALTGATGELFF.

This sequence joins TRBV5-1 and TRBJ1-3; 8 bases line up with TRBD1. The CDR3 consists of 15 residues. Germline V gene data show CDR1 as SGHRS and CDR2 as YFSETQ. The junction had 5 bases not matched to a gene; V was cut back by 2 bases and J by 4 bases. The CDR3, as DNA: TGCGCCAGCAGCTTACAAGACAGGGGAGGAAACACCATATATTTT. It encodes CASSLQDRGGNTIYF.

The chain is built from TRBV5-5 and TRBJ1-2; no definite D call. Trimming pared 0 bases from V and 2 bases from J, leaving 8 bases between. Germline lookup yields CDR1 SGHKS and CDR2 YYEKEE (reference sequence). The CDR3 runs to 14 residues. The CDR3 DNA reads TGTGCCAGCAGCTTGGCGACGGAGAACTATGGCTACACCTTC. Amino acid sequence: CASSLATENYGYTF.

The chain is built from TRBV15 and TRBJ2-7, with 11 bases identical to TRBD2. Germline V gene data show CDR1 as LNHNV and CDR2 as YYDKDF (reference sequence). Germline trimming cut 6 bases from V and 4 bases from J; bases unmatched to any gene: 2. This CDR3 contains 13 residues. CDR3 protein: CATRTSGSYEQYF. The CDR3 DNA is TGTGCCACCAGAACTAGCGGGAGTTACGAGCAGTACTTC. Filled out from reference TRBV15 and TRBJ2-7, the complete variable domain reads DAMVIQNPRYQVTQFGKPVTLSCSQTLNHNVMYWYQQKSSQAPKLLFHYYDKDFNNEADTPDNFQSRRPNTSFCFLDIRSPGLGDTAMYLCATRTSGSYEQYFGPGTRLTVT.

The rearrangement uses TRBV19 and TRBJ2-5; D unclear. Looked up from germline, CDR1 is LNHDA and CDR2 is SQIVND (reference sequence). The CDR3 totals 11 residues. Trimming took off 2 bases at V and 5 bases at J, with 3 bases between the two ends. As DNA, the CDR3 is TGTGCCAGTAGTATATCGGAGACCCAGTACTTC. Protein: CASSISETQYF.

This clone was detected a few times. The chain uses TRBV27 and TRBJ2-3; TRBD2 aligns across 11 bases. The V gene end was trimmed by 0 bases and the J gene end by 3 bases; junction bases not matched to a gene: 2. The CDR3 is made up of 16 amino acids. Germline-derived CDR1 and CDR2 are MNHEY and SMNVEV (reference sequence). The CDR3 DNA reads as TGTGCCAGCAGTTTATCCTGGACTAGCGGGACAGATACGCAGTATTTT. It codes for CASSLSWTSGTDTQYF.

The V call is TRBV6-4, the J call TRBJ2-2, with TRBD1 identical over 8 bases. This CDR3 contains 15 residues. Germline CDR1 MRHNA, CDR2 SNTAGT. Trimming removed 6 bases from V and 3 bases from J; junction bases left unmatched: 6. The CDR3 loop is CASSDRGFDTGELFF. The DNA for the CDR3 is TGTGCCAGCAGCGACAGGGGTTTCGACACCGGGGAGCTGTTTTTT.

The V gene is TRBV5-3, the J gene TRBJ1-2; the D is unclear. TRBV5-3 is designated an ORF whose function remains uncertain. There are 16 residues in the CDR3. Trimming pared 0 bases from V and 4 bases from J, leaving 16 bases between. In nucleotides, the CDR3 is TGTGCCAGAAGCTTGGGTCAGGCTTCTCCCACCTATGGCTACACCTTC. Translating gives CARSLGQASPTYGYTF.

This chain links TRBV7-9 with TRBJ1-2; TRBD1 might be the D (6 bases). Germline CDR1 is SEHNR and CDR2 is FQNEAQ (reference sequence). This CDR3 contains 13 residues. Between the trimmed V and J ends, which lost 6 bases and 2 bases, there was a span of 10 bases. Here the CDR3 reads CASRQGSNYGYTF. As DNA, the CDR3 is TGTGCCAGCAGACAGGGTTCGAACTATGGCTACACCTTC.

V usage is TRBV19 and J usage is TRBJ2-3, with D possibly matching TRBD2 (6 bases). Germline V gene lookup returns CDR1 LNHDA and CDR2 SQIVND (reference sequence). Trimming took 6 bases from V and 5 from J, leaving 21 bases between them. This CDR3 contains 16 residues. As DNA, the CDR3 is TGTGCCAGTAGGGGCGATCAAGCGGGTAGCCTAGATACGCAGTATTTT. Residues: CASRGDQAGSLDTQYF.

The gene calls are TRBV28 and TRBJ1-2; D might be TRBD1 (5 bases). The CDR3 contains 15 residues. The germline gives CDR1 MDHEN, CDR2 SYDVKM. The V end was cut by 7 bases, the J end by 3 bases, with 18 bases between. The CDR3 DNA follows: TGTGCCAGCAACTCCCGAGCGGGGGGAGACTATGGCTACACCTTC. Protein product: CASNSRAGGDYGYTF.

V and J are TRBV28 and TRBJ2-7, with 10 positions matching TRBD1. The V gene's germline CDR1 is MDHEN and CDR2 SYDVKM. This CDR3 region has 15 residues. The V gene end was trimmed by 4 bases and the J gene end by 3 bases; junction bases not matched to a gene: 6. The CDR3 DNA sequence: TGTGCCAGCAGTTCTCCCGGGACAGGGGTCTACGAGCAGTACTTC. Its protein is CASSSPGTGVYEQYF.

This clone was recorded only once. The gene calls are TRBV9 and TRBJ2-1, with TRBD2 matching over 10 bases. The germline V gene encodes CDR1 SGDLS and CDR2 YYNGEE. The length of the CDR3 is 15 residues. V lost 0 bases and J lost 7; bases outside the gene matches: 4. The CDR3 protein is CASSVGAGGGNEQFF. The CDR3 DNA follows: TGTGCCAGCAGCGTAGGAGCGGGAGGGGGTAATGAGCAGTTCTTC.